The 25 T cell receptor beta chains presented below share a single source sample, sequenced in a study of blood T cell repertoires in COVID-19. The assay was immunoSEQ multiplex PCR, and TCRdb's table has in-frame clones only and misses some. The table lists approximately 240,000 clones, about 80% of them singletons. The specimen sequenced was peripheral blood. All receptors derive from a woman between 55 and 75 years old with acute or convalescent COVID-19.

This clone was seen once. CDR3 nucleotide sequence: TGCGCCAGCCATCCGGGACACCAGTCTGGGGCCAACGTCCTGACTTTC. Encoded protein: CASHPGHQSGANVLTF. V gene TRBV5-1 combines with J gene TRBJ2-6; TRBD1 might be the D (6 bases). Deletions cut 7 bases from V and 1 base from J, with 15 bases between. CDR1 is SGHRS, CDR2 YFSETQ, per germline. This CDR3 has 16 residues.

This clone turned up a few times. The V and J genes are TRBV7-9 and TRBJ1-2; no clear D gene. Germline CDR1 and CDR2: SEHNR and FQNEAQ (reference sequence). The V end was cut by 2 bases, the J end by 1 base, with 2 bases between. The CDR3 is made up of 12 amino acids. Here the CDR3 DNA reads TGTGCCAGCAGCTTACATAACTATGGCTACACCTTC. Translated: CASSLHNYGYTF. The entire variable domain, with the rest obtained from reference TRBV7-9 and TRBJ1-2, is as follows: DTGVSQNPRHKITKRGQNVTFRCDPISEHNRLYWYRQTLGQGPEFLTYFQNEAQLEKSRLLSDRFSAERPKGSFSTLEIQRTEQGDSAMYLCASSLHNYGYTFGSGTRLTVV.

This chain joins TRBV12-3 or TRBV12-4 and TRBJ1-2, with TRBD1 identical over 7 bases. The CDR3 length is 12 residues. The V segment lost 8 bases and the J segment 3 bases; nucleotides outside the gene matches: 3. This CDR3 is CASLGTDYGYTF. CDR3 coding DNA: TGTGCCAGCTTAGGGACAGACTATGGCTACACCTTC.

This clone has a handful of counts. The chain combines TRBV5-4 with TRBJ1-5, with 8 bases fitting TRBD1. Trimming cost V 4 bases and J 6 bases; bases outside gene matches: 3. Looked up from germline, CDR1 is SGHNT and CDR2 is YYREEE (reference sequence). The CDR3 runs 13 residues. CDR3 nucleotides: TGTGCCAGCAGCCCCGACAGGGGTCAGCCCCAGCATTTT. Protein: CASSPDRGQPQHF.

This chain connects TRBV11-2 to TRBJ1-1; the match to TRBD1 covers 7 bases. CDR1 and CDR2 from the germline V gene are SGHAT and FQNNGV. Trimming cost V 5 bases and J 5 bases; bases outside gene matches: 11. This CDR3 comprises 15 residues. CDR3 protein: CASSEETGPFTEAFF. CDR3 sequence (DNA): TGTGCCAGCAGCGAGGAGACAGGGCCCTTTACTGAAGCTTTCTTT.

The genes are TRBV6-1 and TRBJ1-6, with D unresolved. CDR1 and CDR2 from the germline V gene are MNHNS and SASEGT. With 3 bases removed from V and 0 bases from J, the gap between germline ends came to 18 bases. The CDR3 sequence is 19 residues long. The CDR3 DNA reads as TGTGCCAGCAGTGACCCCCGGGTTGGGTCATACTCCTATAATTCACCCCTCCACTTT. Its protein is CASSDPRVGSYSYNSPLHF.

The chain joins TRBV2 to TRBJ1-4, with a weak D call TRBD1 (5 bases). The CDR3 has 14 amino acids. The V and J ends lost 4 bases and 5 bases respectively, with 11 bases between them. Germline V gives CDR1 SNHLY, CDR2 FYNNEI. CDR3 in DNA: TGTGCCAGCAGTGGGATTGGGGGGAATGAAAAACTGTTTTTT. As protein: CASSGIGGNEKLFF.

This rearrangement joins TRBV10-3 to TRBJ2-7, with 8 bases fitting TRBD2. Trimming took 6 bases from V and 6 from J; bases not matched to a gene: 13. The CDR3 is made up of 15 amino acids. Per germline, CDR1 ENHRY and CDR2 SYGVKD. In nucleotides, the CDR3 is TGTGCCATCAGACCCTTGGCGGGGGGCCCCGGCGAGCAGTACTTC. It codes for CAIRPLAGGPGEQYF.

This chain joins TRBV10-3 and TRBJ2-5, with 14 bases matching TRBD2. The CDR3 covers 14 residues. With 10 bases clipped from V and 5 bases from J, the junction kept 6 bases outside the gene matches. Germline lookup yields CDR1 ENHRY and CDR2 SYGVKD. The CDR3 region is CATARTSGGETQYF. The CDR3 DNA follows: TGTGCCACCGCTCGGACTAGCGGGGGGGAGACCCAGTACTTC.

CDR3 DNA: TGTGCCACCAGTCTAGCGGGGAATAACAATGAGCAGTTCTTC. It translates to CATSLAGNNNEQFF. The genes are TRBV24-1 and TRBJ2-1, with 9 bases lining up with TRBD2. The CDR3 has 14 amino acids. J lost 5 bases, V lost 6 bases, and 4 bases had no gene match. Germline V lookup: CDR1 KGHDR, CDR2 SFDVKD.

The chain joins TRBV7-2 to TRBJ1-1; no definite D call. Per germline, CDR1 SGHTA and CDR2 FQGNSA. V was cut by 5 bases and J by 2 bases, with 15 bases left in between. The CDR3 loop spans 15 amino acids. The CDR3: CASSPRHPGNTEAFF. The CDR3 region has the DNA TGTGCCAGCAGCCCGAGACACCCGGGAAACACTGAAGCTTTCTTT.

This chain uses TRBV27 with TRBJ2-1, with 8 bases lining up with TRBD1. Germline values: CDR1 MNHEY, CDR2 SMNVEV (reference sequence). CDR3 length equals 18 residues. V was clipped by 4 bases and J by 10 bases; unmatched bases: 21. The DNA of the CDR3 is TGTGCCAGCAGTTATTCCCCCGCGACAGGGGCCTTTCAAGGGGAGCAGTTCTTC. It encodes CASSYSPATGAFQGEQFF.

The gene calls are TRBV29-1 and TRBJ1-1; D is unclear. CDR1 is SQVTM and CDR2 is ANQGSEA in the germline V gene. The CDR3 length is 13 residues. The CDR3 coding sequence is TGCAGTTCTGGAGAGCGATCCAGAGCTGGAGCTTTCTTT. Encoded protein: CSSGERSRAGAFF. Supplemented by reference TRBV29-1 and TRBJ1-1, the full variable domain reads SAVISQKPSRDICQRGTSLTIQCQVDSQVTMMFWYRQQPGQSLTLIATANQGSEATYESGFVIDKFPISRPNLTFSTLTVSNMSPEDSSIYLCSSGERSRAGAFFGQGTRLTVV.

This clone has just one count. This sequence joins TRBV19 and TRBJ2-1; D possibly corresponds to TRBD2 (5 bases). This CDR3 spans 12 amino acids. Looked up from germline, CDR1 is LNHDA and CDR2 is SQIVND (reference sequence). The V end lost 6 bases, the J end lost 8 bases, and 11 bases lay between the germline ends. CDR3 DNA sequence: TGTGCCAGTAGGCTTCCGGGATATGAGCAGTTCTTC. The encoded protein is CASRLPGYEQFF.

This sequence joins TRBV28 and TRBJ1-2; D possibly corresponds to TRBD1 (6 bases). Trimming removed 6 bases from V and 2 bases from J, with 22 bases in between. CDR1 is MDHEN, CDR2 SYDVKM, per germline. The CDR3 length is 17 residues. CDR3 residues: CASRLGAGGVLNYGYTF. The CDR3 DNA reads TGTGCCAGCAGACTGGGGGCAGGAGGAGTTTTAAACTATGGCTACACCTTC.

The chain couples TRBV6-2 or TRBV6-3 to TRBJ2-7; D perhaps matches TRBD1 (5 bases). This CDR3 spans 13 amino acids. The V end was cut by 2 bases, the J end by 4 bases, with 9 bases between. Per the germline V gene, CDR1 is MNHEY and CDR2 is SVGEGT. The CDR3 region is CASSYGAGYEQYF. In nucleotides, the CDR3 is TGTGCCAGCAGTTACGGGGCAGGTTACGAGCAGTACTTC.

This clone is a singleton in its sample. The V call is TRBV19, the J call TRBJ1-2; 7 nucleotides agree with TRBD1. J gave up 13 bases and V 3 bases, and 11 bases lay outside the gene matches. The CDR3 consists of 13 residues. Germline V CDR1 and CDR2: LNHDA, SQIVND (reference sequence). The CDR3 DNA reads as TGTGCCAGTAGTATGAGGGACGACAGGGAGTTCACCTTC. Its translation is CASSMRDDREFTF.

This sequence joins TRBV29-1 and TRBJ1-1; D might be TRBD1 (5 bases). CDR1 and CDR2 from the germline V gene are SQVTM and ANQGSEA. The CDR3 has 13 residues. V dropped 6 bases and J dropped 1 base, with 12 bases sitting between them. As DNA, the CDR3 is TGCAGCGTGGGGGGTCAGACGAACACTGAAGCTTTCTTT. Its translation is CSVGGQTNTEAFF. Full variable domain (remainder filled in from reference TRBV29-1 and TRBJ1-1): SAVISQKPSRDICQRGTSLTIQCQVDSQVTMMFWYRQQPGQSLTLIATANQGSEATYESGFVIDKFPISRPNLTFSTLTVSNMSPEDSSIYLCSVGGQTNTEAFFGQGTRLTVV.

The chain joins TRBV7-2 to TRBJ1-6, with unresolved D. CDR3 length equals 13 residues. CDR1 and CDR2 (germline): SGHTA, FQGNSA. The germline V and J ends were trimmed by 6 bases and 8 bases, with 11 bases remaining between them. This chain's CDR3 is CASSSHMDSPLHF. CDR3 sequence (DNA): TGTGCCAGCAGTTCCCACATGGATTCACCCCTCCACTTT.

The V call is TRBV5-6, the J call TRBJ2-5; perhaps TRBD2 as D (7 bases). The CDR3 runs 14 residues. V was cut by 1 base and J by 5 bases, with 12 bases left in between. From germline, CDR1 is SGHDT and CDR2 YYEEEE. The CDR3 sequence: CASSLRGAWETQYF. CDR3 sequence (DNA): TGTGCCAGCAGCTTGCGGGGGGCCTGGGAGACCCAGTACTTC.

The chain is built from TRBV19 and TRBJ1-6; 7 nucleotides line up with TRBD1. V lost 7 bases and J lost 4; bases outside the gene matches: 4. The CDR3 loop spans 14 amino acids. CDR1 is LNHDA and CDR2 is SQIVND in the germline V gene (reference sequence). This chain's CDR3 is CASTPGQYNSPLHF. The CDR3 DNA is TGTGCCAGTACCCCGGGACAGTATAATTCACCCCTCCACTTT.

The CDR3 nucleotides read TGTGCCAGCAGCTTAGTTCCCGGTGGCGAGCAGTACTTC. Amino acids: CASSLVPGGEQYF. The chain links TRBV7-8 to TRBJ2-7; D is unclear. CDR1 and CDR2 from the germline V gene are SGHVS and FQNEAQ. The CDR3 spans 13 residues. The V end was cut by 1 base, the J end by 6 bases, with 10 bases between. Together with reference TRBV7-8 and TRBJ2-7, the CDR3 gives the full variable domain: GAGVSQSPRYKVAKRGQDVALRCDPISGHVSLFWYQQALGQGPEFLTYFQNEAQLDKSGLPSDRFFAERPEGSVSTLKIQRTQQEDSAVYLCASSLVPGGEQYFGPGTRLTVT.

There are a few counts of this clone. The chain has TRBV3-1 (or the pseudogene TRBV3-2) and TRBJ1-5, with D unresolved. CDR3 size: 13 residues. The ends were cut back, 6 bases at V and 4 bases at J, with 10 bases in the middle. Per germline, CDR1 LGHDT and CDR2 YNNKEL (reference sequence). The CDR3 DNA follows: TGTGCCAGCAGTGAAGAGATGAATCAGCCCCAGCATTTT. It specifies CASSEEMNQPQHF.

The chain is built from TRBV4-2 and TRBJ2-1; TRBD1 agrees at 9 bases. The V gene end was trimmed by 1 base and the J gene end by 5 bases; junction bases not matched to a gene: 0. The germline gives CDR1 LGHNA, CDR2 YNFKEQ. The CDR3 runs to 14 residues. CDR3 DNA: TGTGCCAGCAGCCAAGGGACAGGGGACAATGAGCAGTTCTTC. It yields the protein CASSQGTGDNEQFF.

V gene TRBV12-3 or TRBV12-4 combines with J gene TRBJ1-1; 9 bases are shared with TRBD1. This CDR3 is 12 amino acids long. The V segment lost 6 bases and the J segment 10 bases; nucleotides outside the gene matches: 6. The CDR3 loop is CASSYGTGTAFF. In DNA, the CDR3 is TGTGCCAGCAGCTATGGGACAGGGACAGCTTTCTTT.